This TCR beta chain came from a study of sequential checkpoint blockade in melanoma. TCRdb's copy holds only in-frame clones and misses some; the assay was immunoSEQ multiplex PCR. There are 9,500 to 15,000 clones in the sample; 65% to 85% occur only once, and approximately 8% lies in the top ten. Stated treatment: randomized to nivolumab then ipilimumab (arm A) or the reverse (arm B). No patient had prior DNA-damaging chemotherapy. The specimen was CD8+ T cells sorted from blood (inferred from file names), collected from a patient given nivolumab and ipilimumab in sequence. This sequence originates from a human donor with melanoma.

The CDR3 DNA reads TGTGCCAGCAGTTTTGAGGCTGTAGCGGGGGGGCTCGGGAATCAAGAGACCCAGTACTTC. Translated: CASSFEAVAGGLGNQETQYF. V gene TRBV28 combines with J gene TRBJ2-5, with TRBD2 matching over 11 bases. Germline assignment: CDR1 MDHEN and CDR2 SYDVKM. The junction had 17 bases not matched to a gene; V was cut back by 3 bases and J by 2 bases. The CDR3 contains 20 residues.